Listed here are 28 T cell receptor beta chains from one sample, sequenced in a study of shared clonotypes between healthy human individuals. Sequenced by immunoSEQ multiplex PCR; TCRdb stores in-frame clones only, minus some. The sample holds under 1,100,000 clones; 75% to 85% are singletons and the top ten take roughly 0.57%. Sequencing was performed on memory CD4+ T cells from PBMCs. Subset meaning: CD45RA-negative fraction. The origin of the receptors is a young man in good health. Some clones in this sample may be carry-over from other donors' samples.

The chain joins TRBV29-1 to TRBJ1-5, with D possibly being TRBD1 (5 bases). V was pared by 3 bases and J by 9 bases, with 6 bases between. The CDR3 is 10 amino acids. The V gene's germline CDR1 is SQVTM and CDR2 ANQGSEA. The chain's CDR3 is CSVDGGPQHF. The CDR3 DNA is TGCAGCGTTGACGGGGGGCCCCAGCATTTT. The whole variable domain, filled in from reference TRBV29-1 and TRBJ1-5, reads SAVISQKPSRDICQRGTSLTIQCQVDSQVTMMFWYRQQPGQSLTLIATANQGSEATYESGFVIDKFPISRPNLTFSTLTVSNMSPEDSSIYLCSVDGGPQHFGDGTRLSIL.

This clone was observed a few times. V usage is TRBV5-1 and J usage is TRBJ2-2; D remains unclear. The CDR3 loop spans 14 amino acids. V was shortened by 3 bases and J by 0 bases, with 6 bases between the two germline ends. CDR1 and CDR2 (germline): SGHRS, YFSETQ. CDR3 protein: CASSSLANTGELFF. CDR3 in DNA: TGCGCCAGCAGCTCCCTAGCGAACACCGGGGAGCTGTTTTTT.

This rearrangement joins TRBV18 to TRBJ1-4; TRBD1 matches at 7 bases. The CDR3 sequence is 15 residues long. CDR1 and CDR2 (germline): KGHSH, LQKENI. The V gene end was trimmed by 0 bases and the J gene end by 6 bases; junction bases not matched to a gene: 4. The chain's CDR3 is CASSPPGQRYEKLFF. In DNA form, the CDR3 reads TGTGCCAGCTCACCACCGGGACAGCGGTATGAAAAACTGTTTTTT.

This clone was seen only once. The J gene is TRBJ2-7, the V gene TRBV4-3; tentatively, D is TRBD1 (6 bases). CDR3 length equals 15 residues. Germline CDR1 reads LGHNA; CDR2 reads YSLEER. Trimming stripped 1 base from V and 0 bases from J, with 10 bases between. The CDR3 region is CASSQVGQSSYEQYF. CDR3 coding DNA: TGCGCCAGCAGCCAAGTCGGACAGTCCTCCTACGAGCAGTACTTC.

The CDR3 loop is CASRPRARSQITNYGYTF. The CDR3 DNA is TGTGCCAGCAGACCTAGGGCCAGGAGCCAGATCACTAACTATGGCTACACCTTC. This chain connects TRBV7-9 to TRBJ1-2; D unresolved. This CDR3 comprises 18 residues. Trimming took off 6 bases at V and 0 bases at J, with 23 bases between the two ends. CDR1 and CDR2 from the germline V gene are SEHNR and FQNEAQ (reference sequence).

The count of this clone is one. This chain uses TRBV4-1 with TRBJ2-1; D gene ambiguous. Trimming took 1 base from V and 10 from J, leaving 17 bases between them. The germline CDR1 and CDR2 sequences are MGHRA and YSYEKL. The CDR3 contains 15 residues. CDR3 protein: CASSQGAIRAGEQFF. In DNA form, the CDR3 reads TGCGCCAGCAGCCAAGGAGCGATACGAGCAGGCGAGCAGTTCTTC.

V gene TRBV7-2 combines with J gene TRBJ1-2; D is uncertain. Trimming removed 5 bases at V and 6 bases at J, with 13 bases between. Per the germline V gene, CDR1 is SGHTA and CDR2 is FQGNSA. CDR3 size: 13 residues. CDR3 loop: CASSPGPVNGYTF. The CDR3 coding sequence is TGTGCCAGCAGCCCCGGGCCTGTGAATGGCTACACCTTC. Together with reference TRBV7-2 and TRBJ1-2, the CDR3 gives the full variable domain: GAGVSQSPSNKVTEKGKDVELRCDPISGHTALYWYRQSLGQGLEFLIYFQGNSAPDKSGLPSDRFSAERTGGSVSTLTIQRTQQEDSAVYLCASSPGPVNGYTFGSGTRLTVV.

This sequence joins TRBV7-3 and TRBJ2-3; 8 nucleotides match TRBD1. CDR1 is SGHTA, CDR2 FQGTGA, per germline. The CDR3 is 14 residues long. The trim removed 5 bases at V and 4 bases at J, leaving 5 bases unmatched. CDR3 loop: CASSPRGPPDTQYF. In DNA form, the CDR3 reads TGTGCCAGCAGCCCCAGGGGGCCCCCAGATACGCAGTATTTT.

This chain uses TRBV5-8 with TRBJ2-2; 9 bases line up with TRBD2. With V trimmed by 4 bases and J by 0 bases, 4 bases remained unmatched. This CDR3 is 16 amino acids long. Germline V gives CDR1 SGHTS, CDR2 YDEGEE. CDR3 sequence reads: CASSPTSGSNTGELFF. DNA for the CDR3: TGTGCCAGCAGCCCTACTAGCGGGTCGAACACCGGGGAGCTGTTTTTT. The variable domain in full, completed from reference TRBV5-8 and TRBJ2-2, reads EAGVTQSPTHLIKTRGQQATLRCSPISGHTSVYWYQQALGLGLQFLLWYDEGEERNRGNFPPRFSGRQFPNYSSELNVNALELEDSALYLCASSPTSGSNTGELFFGEGSRLTVL.

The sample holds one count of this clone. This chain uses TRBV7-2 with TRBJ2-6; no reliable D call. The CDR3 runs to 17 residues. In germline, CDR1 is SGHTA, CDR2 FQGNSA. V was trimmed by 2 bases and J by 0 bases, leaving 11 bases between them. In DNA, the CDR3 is TGTGCCAGCAGCTTACTGGCAGCAACCTCTGGGGCCAACGTCCTGACTTTC. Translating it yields CASSLLAATSGANVLTF.

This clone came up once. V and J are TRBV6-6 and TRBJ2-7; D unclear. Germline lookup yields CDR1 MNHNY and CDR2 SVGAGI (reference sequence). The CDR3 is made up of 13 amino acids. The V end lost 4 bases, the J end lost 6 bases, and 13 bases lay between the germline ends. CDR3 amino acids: CASSFDSTTEQYF. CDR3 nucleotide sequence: TGTGCCAGCAGTTTCGACTCAACCACCGAGCAGTACTTC.

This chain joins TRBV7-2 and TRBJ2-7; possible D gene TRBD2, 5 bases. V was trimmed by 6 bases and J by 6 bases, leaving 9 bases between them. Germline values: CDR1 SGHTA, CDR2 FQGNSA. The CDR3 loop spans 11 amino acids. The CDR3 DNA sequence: TGTGCCAGCAGAACGGGATCCGAGCAGTACTTC. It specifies CASRTGSEQYF.

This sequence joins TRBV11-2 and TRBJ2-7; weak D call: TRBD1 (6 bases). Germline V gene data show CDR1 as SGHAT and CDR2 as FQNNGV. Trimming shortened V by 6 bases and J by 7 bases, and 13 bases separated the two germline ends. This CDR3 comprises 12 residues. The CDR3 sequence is CASRPFQGEQYF. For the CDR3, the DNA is TGTGCCAGCAGACCCTTTCAGGGGGAGCAGTACTTC.

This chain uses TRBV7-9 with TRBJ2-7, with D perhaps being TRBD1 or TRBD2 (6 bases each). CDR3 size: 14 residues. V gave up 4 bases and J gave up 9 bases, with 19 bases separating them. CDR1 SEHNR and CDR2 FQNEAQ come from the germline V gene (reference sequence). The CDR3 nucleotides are TGTGCCAGCAGCTCCTATGGGGGGCCGGAGTCGCAGTACTTC. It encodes CASSSYGGPESQYF.

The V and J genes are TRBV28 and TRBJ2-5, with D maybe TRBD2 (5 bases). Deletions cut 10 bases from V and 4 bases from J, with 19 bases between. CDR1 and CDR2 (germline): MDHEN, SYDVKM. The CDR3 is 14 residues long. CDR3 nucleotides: TGTGCCACCATAACTAGTTTGGGAGCAGAGACCCAGTACTTC. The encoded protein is CATITSLGAETQYF.

The chain's CDR3 is CASSFGVSYSYEQYF. CDR3 DNA: TGTGCCAGCAGTTTCGGGGTCAGCTACTCCTACGAGCAGTACTTC. The chain has TRBV28 and TRBJ2-7; possibly TRBD2 for D (5 bases). Trimming cost V 3 bases and J 0 bases, with 12 bases left between them. Germline lookup yields CDR1 MDHEN and CDR2 SYDVKM. The CDR3 spans 15 residues.

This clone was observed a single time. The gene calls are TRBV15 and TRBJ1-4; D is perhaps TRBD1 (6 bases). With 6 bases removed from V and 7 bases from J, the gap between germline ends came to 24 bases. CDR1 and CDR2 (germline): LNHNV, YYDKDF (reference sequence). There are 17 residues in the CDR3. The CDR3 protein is CATSQSGRTVRSEKLFF. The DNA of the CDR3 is TGTGCCACCAGTCAAAGTGGCCGGACAGTGAGAAGTGAAAAACTGTTTTTT.

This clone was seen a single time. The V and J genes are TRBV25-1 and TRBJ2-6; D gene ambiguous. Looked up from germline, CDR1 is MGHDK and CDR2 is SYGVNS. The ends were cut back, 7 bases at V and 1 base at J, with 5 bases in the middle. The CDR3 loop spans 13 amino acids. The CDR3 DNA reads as TGTGCCAGCAAATGGTCTGGGGCCAACGTCCTGACTTTC. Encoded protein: CASKWSGANVLTF.

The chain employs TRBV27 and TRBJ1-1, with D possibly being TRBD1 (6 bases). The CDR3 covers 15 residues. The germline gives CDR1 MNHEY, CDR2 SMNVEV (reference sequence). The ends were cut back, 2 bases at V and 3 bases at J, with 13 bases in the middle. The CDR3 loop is CASSLIPGADTEAFF. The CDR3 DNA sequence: TGTGCCAGCAGTTTAATCCCAGGGGCGGACACTGAAGCTTTCTTT.

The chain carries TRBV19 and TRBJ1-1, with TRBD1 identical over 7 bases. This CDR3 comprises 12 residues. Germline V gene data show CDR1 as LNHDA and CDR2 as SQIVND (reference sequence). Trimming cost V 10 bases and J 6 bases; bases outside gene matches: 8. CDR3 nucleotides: TGTGCCATTGGGACAGTTGGAGCTGAAGCTTTCTTT. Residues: CAIGTVGAEAFF.

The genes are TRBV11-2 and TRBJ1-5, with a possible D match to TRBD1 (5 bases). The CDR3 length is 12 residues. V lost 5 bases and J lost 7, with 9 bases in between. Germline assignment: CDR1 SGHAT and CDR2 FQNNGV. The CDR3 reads CASSERGQPQHF. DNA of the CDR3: TGTGCCAGCAGCGAAAGGGGACAGCCCCAGCATTTT.

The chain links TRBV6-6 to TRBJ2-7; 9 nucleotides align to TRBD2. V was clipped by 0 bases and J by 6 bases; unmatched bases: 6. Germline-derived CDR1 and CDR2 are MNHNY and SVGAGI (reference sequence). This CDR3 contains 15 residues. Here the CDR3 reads CASSYSWLAGSEQYF. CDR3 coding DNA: TGTGCCAGCAGTTACTCGTGGCTAGCGGGAAGCGAGCAGTACTTC.

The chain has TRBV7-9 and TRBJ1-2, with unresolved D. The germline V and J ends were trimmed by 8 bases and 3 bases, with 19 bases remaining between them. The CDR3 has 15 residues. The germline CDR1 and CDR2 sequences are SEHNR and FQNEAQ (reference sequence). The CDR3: CASRPSGLGDYGYTF. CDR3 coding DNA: TGTGCCAGCCGCCCCAGTGGGCTGGGTGACTATGGCTACACCTTC.

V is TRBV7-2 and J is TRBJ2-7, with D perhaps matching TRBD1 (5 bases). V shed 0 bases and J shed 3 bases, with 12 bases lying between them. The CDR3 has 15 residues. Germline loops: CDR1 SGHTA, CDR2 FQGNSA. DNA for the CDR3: TGTGCCAGCAGCTTAGCCCAGGGTTCGGTCTACGAGCAGTACTTC. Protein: CASSLAQGSVYEQYF.

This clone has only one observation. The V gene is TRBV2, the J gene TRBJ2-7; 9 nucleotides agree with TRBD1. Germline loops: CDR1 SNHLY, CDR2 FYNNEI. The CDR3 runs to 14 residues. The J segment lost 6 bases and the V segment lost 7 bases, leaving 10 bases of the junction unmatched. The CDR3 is CASMADRGVPEQYF. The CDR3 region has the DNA TGTGCCAGCATGGCGGACAGGGGCGTCCCCGAGCAGTACTTC.

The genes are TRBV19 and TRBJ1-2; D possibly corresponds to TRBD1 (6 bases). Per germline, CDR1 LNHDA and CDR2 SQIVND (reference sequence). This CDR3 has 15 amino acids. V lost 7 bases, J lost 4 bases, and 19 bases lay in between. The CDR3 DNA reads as TGTGCCAGTACCCTAAAGACAGGTTCAAGCTATGGCTACACCTTC. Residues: CASTLKTGSSYGYTF.

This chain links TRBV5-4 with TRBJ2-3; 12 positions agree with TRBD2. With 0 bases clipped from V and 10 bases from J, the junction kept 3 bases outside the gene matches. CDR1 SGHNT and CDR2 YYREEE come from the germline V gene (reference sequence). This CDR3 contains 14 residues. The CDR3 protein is CASSLDLAGGAQYF. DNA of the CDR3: TGTGCCAGCAGCTTGGACCTAGCGGGAGGGGCGCAGTATTTT. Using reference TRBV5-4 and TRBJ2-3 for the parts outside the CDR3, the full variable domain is ETGVTQSPTHLIKTRGQQVTLRCSSQSGHNTVSWYQQALGQGPQFIFQYYREEENGRGNFPPRFSGLQFPNYSSELNVNALELDDSALYLCASSLDLAGGAQYFGPGTRLTVL.

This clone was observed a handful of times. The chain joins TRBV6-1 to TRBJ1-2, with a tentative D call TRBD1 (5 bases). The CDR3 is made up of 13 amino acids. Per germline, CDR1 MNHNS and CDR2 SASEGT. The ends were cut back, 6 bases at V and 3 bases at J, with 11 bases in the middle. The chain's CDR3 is CASSPQQDYGYTF. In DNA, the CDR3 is TGTGCCAGCAGCCCCCAACAGGACTATGGCTACACCTTC.